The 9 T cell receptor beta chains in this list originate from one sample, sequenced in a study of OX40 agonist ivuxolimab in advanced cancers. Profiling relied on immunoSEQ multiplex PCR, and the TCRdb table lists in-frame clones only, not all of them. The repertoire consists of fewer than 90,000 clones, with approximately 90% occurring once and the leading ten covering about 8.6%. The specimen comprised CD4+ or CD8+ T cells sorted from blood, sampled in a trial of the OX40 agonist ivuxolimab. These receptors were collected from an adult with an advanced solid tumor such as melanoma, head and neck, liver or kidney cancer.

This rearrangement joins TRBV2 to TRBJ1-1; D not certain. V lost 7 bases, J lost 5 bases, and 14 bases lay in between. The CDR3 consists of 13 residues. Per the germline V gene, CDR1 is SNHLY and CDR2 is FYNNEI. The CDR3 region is CASTSEMGTEAFF. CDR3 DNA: TGTGCCAGCACCTCCGAGATGGGGACTGAAGCTTTCTTT.

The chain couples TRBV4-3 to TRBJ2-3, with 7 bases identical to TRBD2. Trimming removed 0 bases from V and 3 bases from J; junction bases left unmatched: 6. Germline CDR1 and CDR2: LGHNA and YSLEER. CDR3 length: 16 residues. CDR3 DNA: TGCGCCAGCAGCCAAGATCCCCCGGGGGGTACAGATACGCAGTATTTT. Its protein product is CASSQDPPGGTDTQYF.

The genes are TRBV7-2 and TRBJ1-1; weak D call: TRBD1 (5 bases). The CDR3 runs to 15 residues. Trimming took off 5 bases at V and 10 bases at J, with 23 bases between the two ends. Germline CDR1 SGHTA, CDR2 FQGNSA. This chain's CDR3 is CASSRTLSGTPGAFF. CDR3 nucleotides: TGTGCCAGCAGCCGAACTCTTTCCGGGACCCCTGGAGCTTTCTTT.

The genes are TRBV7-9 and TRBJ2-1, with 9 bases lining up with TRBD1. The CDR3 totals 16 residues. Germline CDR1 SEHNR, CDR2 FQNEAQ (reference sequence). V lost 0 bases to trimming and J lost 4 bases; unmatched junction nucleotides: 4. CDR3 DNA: TGTGCCAGCAGCTTAGCCACAGGGGGCGGATACAATGAGCAGTTCTTC. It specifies CASSLATGGGYNEQFF.

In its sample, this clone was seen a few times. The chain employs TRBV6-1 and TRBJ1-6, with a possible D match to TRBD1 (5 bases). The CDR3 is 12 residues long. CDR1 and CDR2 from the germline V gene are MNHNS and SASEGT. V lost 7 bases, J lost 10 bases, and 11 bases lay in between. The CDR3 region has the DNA TGTGCCAGCACAGGGATTGGATCACCCCTCCACTTT. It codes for CASTGIGSPLHF.

The CDR3 region has the DNA TGTGCCAGCAACAGGGTGGTTACAGATACGCAGTATTTT. This codes for CASNRVVTDTQYF. V usage is TRBV9 and J usage is TRBJ2-3; weak D call: TRBD1 (6 bases). Germline loops: CDR1 SGDLS, CDR2 YYNGEE. Trimming removed 6 bases from V and 3 bases from J, with 11 bases in between. The CDR3 has 13 amino acids.

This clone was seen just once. In DNA, the CDR3 is TGTGCCAGTAGTATCCTCAATGAGCAGTTCTTC. It yields the protein CASSILNEQFF. The V gene is TRBV19, the J gene TRBJ2-1; no reliable D call. The length of the CDR3 is 11 residues. Germline lookup yields CDR1 LNHDA and CDR2 SQIVND (reference sequence). The V end lost 3 bases, the J end lost 6 bases, and 3 bases lay between the germline ends.

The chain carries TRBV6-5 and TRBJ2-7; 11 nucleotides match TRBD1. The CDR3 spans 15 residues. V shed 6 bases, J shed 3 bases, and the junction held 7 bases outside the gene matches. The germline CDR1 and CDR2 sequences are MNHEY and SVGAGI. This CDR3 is CASSRTGGKDYEQYF. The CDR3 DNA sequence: TGTGCCAGCAGCAGGACAGGGGGCAAGGACTACGAGCAGTACTTC.

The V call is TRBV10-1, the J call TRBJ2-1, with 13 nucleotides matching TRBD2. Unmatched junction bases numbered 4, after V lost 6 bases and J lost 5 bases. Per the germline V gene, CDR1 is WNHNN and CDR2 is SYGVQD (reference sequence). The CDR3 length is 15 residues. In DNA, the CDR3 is TGCGCCAGCAGGAAGGGGACTAGCGGGGACAATGAGCAGTTCTTC. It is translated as CASRKGTSGDNEQFF.